This TCR beta chain came from a study of blood T cell repertoires in COVID-19. V trimming: 10 bases; J trimming: 0 bases; junction bases outside the gene matches: 9. The germline V gene encodes CDR1 SNHLY and CDR2 FYNNEI. There are 17 residues in the CDR3. Per the original methods: Estimation of nucleated cell counts was performed using reference gene primer amplification. TCRdb's copy holds only in-frame clones and misses some; the assay was immunoSEQ multiplex PCR. V and J calls and clone size are copied from that table; D and trimming were computed from the DNA. The data show about 250,000 clones, 75% to 95% seen once. Those who participated ranged in age from 18 to 89 years and resided in some 24 US areas. Donors were grouped by their self-reported clinical history. Cohort 3 recovery required two negative PCRs, clearance, or symptom resolution.

The J gene is TRBJ2-2, the V gene TRBV2; 12 bases match TRBD1. Sequences were obtained from PBMCs or T cells enriched from blood (not recorded which). This TCR came from a woman between 18 and 29 years old who had recovered from COVID-19. In DNA form, the CDR3 reads TGTGCCACCCCGAGGGACAGGGGGCGCCCGAACACCGGGGAGCTGTTTTTT. Translating gives CATPRDRGRPNTGELFF.